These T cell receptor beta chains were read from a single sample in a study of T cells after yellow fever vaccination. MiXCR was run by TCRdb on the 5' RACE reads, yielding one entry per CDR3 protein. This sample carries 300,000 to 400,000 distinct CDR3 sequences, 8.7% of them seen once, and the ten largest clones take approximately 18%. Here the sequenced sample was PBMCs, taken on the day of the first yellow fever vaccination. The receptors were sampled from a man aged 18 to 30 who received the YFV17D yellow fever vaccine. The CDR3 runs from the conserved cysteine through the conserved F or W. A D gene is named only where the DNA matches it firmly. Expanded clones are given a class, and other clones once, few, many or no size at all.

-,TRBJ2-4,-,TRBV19,TGTGCCAGTAGTATGGGGATGGGACCGGTGGAAAACATTCAGTACTTC,CASSMGMGPVENIQYF
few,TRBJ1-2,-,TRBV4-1,TGCGCCAGCAGCCAAGAACAGGCAGGGCATGGCTACACCTTC,CASSQEQAGHGYTF
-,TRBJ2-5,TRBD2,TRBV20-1,TGCAGTGCTAAACTAGCGAGTCGGGAGACCCAGTACTTC,CSAKLASRETQYF
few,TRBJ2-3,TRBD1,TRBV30,TGTGCCCGCGATACGACAGGGGGCCTGGGGGATACGCAGTATTTT,CARDTTGGLGDTQYF
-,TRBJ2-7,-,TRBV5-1,TGCGCCAGCAGCTTCCCCGGACCCTCCTACGAGCAGTACTTC,CASSFPGPSYEQYF
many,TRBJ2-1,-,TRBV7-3,TGTGCCAGCAGCAATACTCCGGGGAGATACTACAATGAGCAGTTCTTC,CASSNTPGRYYNEQFF
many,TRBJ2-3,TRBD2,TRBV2,TGTGCCAGCAGTGAATTGGGAGGGGCTAGCACAGATACGCAGTATTTT,CASSELGGASTDTQYF
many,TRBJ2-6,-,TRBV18,TGTGCCAGCTCACCAGCTGGGGCCAACGTCCTGACTTTC,CASSPAGANVLTF
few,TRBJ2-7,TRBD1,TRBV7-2,TGTGCCAGCAGCTTCCGGACAGGGGGGGACTACGAGCAGTACTTC,CASSFRTGGDYEQYF
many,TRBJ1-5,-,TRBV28,TGTGCCAGCGATTTTACGAATCAGCCCCAGCATTTT,CASDFTNQPQHF
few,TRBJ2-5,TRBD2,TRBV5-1,TGCGCCAGCACCGTGGGGGGGATTGGCGGAGAGACCCAGTACTTC,CASTVGGIGGETQYF
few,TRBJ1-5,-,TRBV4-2,TGTGCCAGCAGCCAAGTTCAACAGCCGCCCCAGCATTTT,CASSQVQQPPQHF
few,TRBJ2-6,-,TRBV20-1,TGCAGTGCTGCTCGAGGGGCCAACGTCCTGACTTTC,CSAARGANVLTF
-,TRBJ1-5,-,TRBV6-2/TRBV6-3,TGTGCCAGCAGTTACCTCCGACCCAACGGAGAACAGCCCCAGCATTTT,CASSYLRPNGEQPQHF
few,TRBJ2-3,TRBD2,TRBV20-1,TGCAGTGCGGTCTTAGCGGGGACAGATACGCAGTATTTT,CSAVLAGTDTQYF
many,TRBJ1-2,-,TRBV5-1,TGCGCCAGCAAGATCTCAGGTCCCTATGGCTACACCTTC,CASKISGPYGYTF
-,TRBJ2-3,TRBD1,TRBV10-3,TGTGCCATCAGCCGGGACAGTTTCACAGATACGCAGTATTTT,CAISRDSFTDTQYF
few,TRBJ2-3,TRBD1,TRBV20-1,TGCAGTGCTAGTCTCCGGACAGGGGGCCCAGATACGCAGTATTTT,CSASLRTGGPDTQYF
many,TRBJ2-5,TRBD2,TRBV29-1,TGCAGCGTTGTTAGCCAGCCGGGAGGGGCCCAGTACTTC,CSVVSQPGGAQYF
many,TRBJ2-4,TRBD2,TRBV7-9,TGTGCCAGCAGCCCCGGGAGGAAGGCCAAAAACATTCAGTACTTC,CASSPGRKAKNIQYF
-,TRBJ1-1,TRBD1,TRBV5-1,TGCGCCAGCAGCTCTTTGGCCGGGACAGATAACACTGAAGCTTTCTTT,CASSSLAGTDNTEAFF
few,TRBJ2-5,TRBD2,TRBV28,TGTGCCAGCAGTTTGCTCGACCGGACTAGCGGGGCGGGGGAAGAGACCCAGTACTTC,CASSLLDRTSGAGEETQYF
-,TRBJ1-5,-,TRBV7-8,TGTGCCAGCACCCCGGGGGTCGATCAGCCCCAGCATTTT,CASTPGVDQPQHF
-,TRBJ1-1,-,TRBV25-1,TGTGCCATCGACCTCGGGCTCCACACTGAAGCTTTCTTT,CAIDLGLHTEAFF
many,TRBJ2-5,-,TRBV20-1,TGCAGTGCTAGAGATAGTGGGCAGGGCCAAGAGACCCAGTACTTC,CSARDSGQGQETQYF
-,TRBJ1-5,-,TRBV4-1,TGCGCCAGCAGCCAAAGGTGGGGTCAGCCCCAGCATTTT,CASSQRWGQPQHF
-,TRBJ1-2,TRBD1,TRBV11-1,TGTGCCAGCAGCTCCGGACAGGCGAAGATTAACTATGGCTACACCTTC,CASSSGQAKINYGYTF
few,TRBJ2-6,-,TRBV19,TGTGCCAGTAGTCCACAACAGGGGACTAAGGCTGGGGCCAACGTCCTGACTTTC,CASSPQQGTKAGANVLTF
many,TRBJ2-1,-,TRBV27,TGTGCCAGCAGCAACCTCAGGGTCGGGCAGTTCTTC,CASSNLRVGQFF
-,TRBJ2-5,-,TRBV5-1,TGCGCCAGCAGCTTGTATTCGCCAGTTCAAGAGACCCAGTACTTC,CASSLYSPVQETQYF
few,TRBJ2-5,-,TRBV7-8,TGTGCCAGCAGCACCACTACAGGGCTCCGGACCCAGTACTTC,CASSTTTGLRTQYF
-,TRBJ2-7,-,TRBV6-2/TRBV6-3,TGTGCCAGCAGTTATGGCCTTGGCGGTTACGAGCAGTACTTC,CASSYGLGGYEQYF
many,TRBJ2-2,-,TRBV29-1,TGCAGCGTTGATGGGGCTCGGGGGAGCACCGGGGAGCTGTTTTTT,CSVDGARGSTGELFF
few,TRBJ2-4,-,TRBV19,TGTGCCAGTAGTCCCTCCCTGGAGGGCATTCAGTACTTC,CASSPSLEGIQYF
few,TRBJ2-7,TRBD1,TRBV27,TGTGCCACCGGGACAGGGCCGTACTCCTACGAGCAGTACTTC,CATGTGPYSYEQYF
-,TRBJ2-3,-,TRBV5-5,TGTGCCAGCAGATTCTCAGCAGCAGGTGGGATTTTCGCGAACACAGATACGCAGTATTTT,CASRFSAAGGIFANTDTQYF
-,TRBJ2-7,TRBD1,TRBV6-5,TGTGCCAGCAGTTACGCCCGGGACAGCTTCTACGAGCAGTACTTC,CASSYARDSFYEQYF
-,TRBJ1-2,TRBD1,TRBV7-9,TGTGCCAGCAGCCTCGGGACAGCCTTTAGGAGCTACACCTTC,CASSLGTAFRSYTF
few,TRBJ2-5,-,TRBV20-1,TGCAGTGCCCGCAGGATAGGGCAAGAGACCCAGTACTTC,CSARRIGQETQYF
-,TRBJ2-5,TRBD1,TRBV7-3,TGTGCCAGCAGCACCGGGACAGGCGCCGGGGAGACCCAGTACTTC,CASSTGTGAGETQYF
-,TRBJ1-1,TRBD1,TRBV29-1,TGCAGCTCGTGGGGGGGACAGGGCAGCAAAGCTTTCTTT,CSSWGGQGSKAFF